Listed below are T cell receptor beta chains from one sample, sequenced in a study of blood T cells in healthy people across ages. TCRdb redid the calling of the 5' RACE reads with MiXCR, one entry per CDR3 protein. The sample has over 1,500,000 distinct CDR3 sequences; around 40% are singletons. The sample consisted of blood. Receptor source: a human donor in good health. The CDR3 runs from the conserved cysteine through the conserved F or W. The order of the fields is CDR3 protein, CDR3 DNA, J gene, V gene, D gene, clone size. The D gene is left open where the match is weak. Clone size is given for some rows only: seen once, a few or many times, or a class if the clone is expanded.

CDR3: CASSERRRGFYNEKLFF
DNA: TGTGCCAGCAGTGAACGCAGGAGAGGCTTTTATAATGAAAAACTGTTTTTT
J: TRBJ1-4
V: TRBV25-1
D: .
size: .

CDR3: CSATTLDQGSYEQYF
DNA: TGCAGTGCTACGACACTAGACCAAGGCTCCTACGAGCAGTACTTC
J: TRBJ2-7
V: TRBV20-1
D: .
size: few

CDR3: CASSDRTSGLVGDTQYF
DNA: TGTGCCAGCAGCGATCGAACTAGCGGTTTGGTTGGAGATACGCAGTATTTT
J: TRBJ2-3
V: TRBV7-2
D: TRBD2
size: .

CDR3: CSAAPPRLGQDIQYF
DNA: TGCAGTGCTGCCCCGCCGCGGCTAGGCCAGGACATTCAGTACTTC
J: TRBJ2-4
V: TRBV20-1
D: .
size: .

CDR3: CAGSLTVLRGFTDTQYF
DNA: TGCGCCGGCAGCTTGACGGTCCTAAGGGGATTCACAGATACGCAGTATTTT
J: TRBJ2-3
V: TRBV5-1
D: .
size: .

CDR3: CASSQDFGSGKDTQYF
DNA: TGCGCCAGCAGCCAAGATTTTGGGTCAGGGAAAGATACGCAGTATTTT
J: TRBJ2-3
V: TRBV4-3
D: .
size: .

CDR3: CASSLVRQETQYF
DNA: TGTGCCAGCAGCTTAGTCAGGCAAGAGACCCAGTACTTC
J: TRBJ2-5
V: TRBV7-2
D: .
size: many

CDR3: CASSTGTGMRSYNEQFF
DNA: TGCGCCAGCAGCACCGGGACAGGGATGAGGTCCTACAATGAGCAGTTCTTC
J: TRBJ2-1
V: TRBV5-1
D: TRBD1
size: .

CDR3: CAMAGAGETQYF
DNA: TGTGCCATGGCGGGGGCGGGTGAGACCCAGTACTTC
J: TRBJ2-5
V: TRBV10-3
D: .
size: .

CDR3: CASSSWTGTDTQYF
DNA: TGTGCCAGCAGCTCTTGGACGGGCACAGATACGCAGTATTTT
J: TRBJ2-3
V: TRBV11-1
D: .
size: many

CDR3: CASSSLGGQDRPQHF
DNA: TGTGCCAGCAGTTCCTTGGGGGGTCAGGATCGGCCCCAGCATTTT
J: TRBJ1-5
V: TRBV28
D: .
size: .

CDR3: CASSLTSGGVSYNEQFF
DNA: TGTGCCAGCAGTTTGACTAGCGGGGGGGTCTCCTACAATGAGCAGTTCTTC
J: TRBJ2-1
V: TRBV28
D: TRBD2
size: .

CDR3: CASSSGQVGTGAEQYF
DNA: TGCGCCAGCAGCTCGGGCCAGGTGGGGACAGGGGCCGAGCAGTACTTC
J: TRBJ2-7
V: TRBV5-1
D: TRBD1
size: few

CDR3: CASSLVRNSNQPQHF
DNA: TGTGCCAGCAGCTTAGTCAGGAATAGCAATCAGCCCCAGCATTTT
J: TRBJ1-5
V: TRBV7-2
D: .
size: .

CDR3: CATSDSTTGEKLFF
DNA: TGTGCCACCAGTGATTCGACCACAGGAGAAAAACTGTTTTTT
J: TRBJ1-4
V: TRBV24-1
D: .
size: .

CDR3: CASSSDGQTFGEQYF
DNA: TGCGCCAGCAGCTCGGATGGACAGACGTTTGGCGAGCAGTACTTC
J: TRBJ2-7
V: TRBV5-1
D: .
size: few

CDR3: CASRIAGSGGANVLTF
DNA: TGTGCCAGCAGGATAGCAGGTTCGGGGGGGGCCAACGTCCTGACTTTC
J: TRBJ2-6
V: TRBV6-2/TRBV6-3
D: .
size: .

CDR3: CSAQNPQAEYF
DNA: TGCAGTGCTCAAAACCCACAGGCGGAGTACTTC
J: TRBJ2-5
V: TRBV20-1
D: .
size: .

CDR3: CALGTGRGWGEQFF
DNA: TGTGCCCTGGGGACGGGTAGGGGTTGGGGTGAGCAGTTCTTC
J: TRBJ2-1
V: TRBV12-3/TRBV12-4
D: .
size: few

CDR3: CSVVLSGDYSTDTQYF
DNA: TGCAGCGTTGTTCTATCAGGAGACTATAGCACAGATACGCAGTATTTT
J: TRBJ2-3
V: TRBV29-1
D: .
size: .

CDR3: CASSPGLTYTDTQYF
DNA: TGTGCCAGTTCTCCGGGGCTCACCTACACAGATACGCAGTATTTT
J: TRBJ2-3
V: TRBV6-1
D: .
size: few

CDR3: CSGLRDRGNEQFF
DNA: TGCAGCGGACTGAGGGACAGGGGTAACGAGCAGTTCTTC
J: TRBJ2-1
V: TRBV29-1
D: TRBD1
size: .

CDR3: CASSTGYTGELFF
DNA: TGTGCCAGCAGCACTGGGTACACCGGGGAGCTGTTTTTT
J: TRBJ2-2
V: TRBV7-2
D: .
size: .

CDR3: CASEQGTNYGYTF
DNA: TGTGCCAGCGAACAGGGGACTAACTATGGCTACACCTTC
J: TRBJ1-2
V: TRBV28
D: TRBD1
size: .

CDR3: CASSDLVRGDSYEQYF
DNA: TGTGCCAGCAGTGATTTAGTCAGGGGCGACTCCTACGAGCAGTACTTC
J: TRBJ2-7
V: TRBV6-1
D: .
size: few

CDR3: CASSERTGSGVYGYTF
DNA: TGTGCCAGCAGTGAACGGACAGGGAGCGGGGTCTACGGCTACACCTTC
J: TRBJ1-2
V: TRBV25-1
D: TRBD1
size: .

CDR3: CASSQEGPGAGGSYEQYF
DNA: TGTGCCAGCAGCCAAGAAGGTCCGGGGGCGGGAGGCTCCTACGAGCAGTACTTC
J: TRBJ2-7
V: TRBV4-2
D: TRBD2
size: .

CDR3: CASSQEGGTSPTNEQFF
DNA: TGCGCCAGCAGCCAAGAGGGAGGGACTAGCCCCACCAATGAGCAGTTCTTC
J: TRBJ2-1
V: TRBV4-3
D: TRBD2
size: .

CDR3: CASKAQTGTLQETQYF
DNA: TGTGCCAGCAAGGCGCAAACAGGGACACTCCAAGAGACCCAGTACTTC
J: TRBJ2-5
V: TRBV6-1
D: .
size: .

CDR3: CASSPRQGARNEQFF
DNA: TGTGCCAGCAGCCCACGACAGGGGGCGCGGAATGAGCAGTTCTTC
J: TRBJ2-1
V: TRBV11-1
D: TRBD1
size: few

CDR3: CASSLIVWGGTDTQYF
DNA: TGTGCCAGCAGCTTAATTGTTTGGGGTGGCACAGATACGCAGTATTTT
J: TRBJ2-3
V: TRBV7-2
D: .
size: few

CDR3: CASSFRQGHEQYF
DNA: TGTGCCAGCAGCTTTCGTCAGGGCCACGAGCAGTACTTC
J: TRBJ2-7
V: TRBV7-9
D: .
size: few

CDR3: CASSLVRTGWSALTF
DNA: TGTGCCAGCAGCTTAGTAAGGACAGGTTGGAGCGCCCTGACTTTC
J: TRBJ2-6
V: TRBV7-3
D: TRBD1
size: .

CDR3: CATSESASYEQYF
DNA: TGTGCCACCAGTGAGAGCGCCTCCTACGAGCAGTACTTC
J: TRBJ2-7
V: TRBV24-1
D: .
size: few